The 10 T cell receptor beta chains given below trace back to one sample, sequenced in a study of vaccination effects on CD4 cells after COVID-19 (dated by TCRdb to the early 2020s). Their recognized antigens are unknown. Libraries were prepared through the immunoSEQ multiplex PCR assay. Drawn from immuneACCESS, this table holds only the in-frame rearrangements with V and J called that TCRdb kept. Clones are partly lost; checked studies trace under half to an unresolved V gene and leave the rest unexplained. Here the sample has approximately 83,000 clones; roughly 80% occur a single time. Roughly 1.2% of the sample belongs to the ten largest clones. In the ViraFEST assay, PBMC were stimulated with viral peptide pools, and antigen-specific CD4+ T cell clonotypes were then identified by expansion using TCR sequencing. After around eleven days of culture, CD4+ T cells were isolated with the EasySep CD4+ T cell isolation kit. Each participant got two doses of an mRNA SARS-CoV-2 vaccine, either BNT162b2 or mRNA-1273.

The source was CD4+ T cells from PBMCs cultured with HCoV-OC43 spike peptides, collected after COVID-19 vaccination. Per the publication, the cell subset or site label means: HCoV-OC43 spike overlapping peptide pool stimulation. These receptors were obtained from a human donor who received a COVID-19 vaccine.

The sample holds a few counts of this clone. The chain has TRBV5-4 and TRBJ1-6; 8 bases fit TRBD1. V shed 4 bases, J shed 6 bases, and the junction held 3 bases outside the gene matches. The CDR3 runs 14 residues. Germline V gene data show CDR1 as SGHNT and CDR2 as YYREEE (reference sequence). The CDR3 sequence is CASSLTGGNSPLHF. CDR3 DNA sequence: TGTGCCAGCAGCCTAACAGGGGGTAATTCACCCCTCCACTTT. The entire variable domain, with the rest obtained from reference TRBV5-4 and TRBJ1-6, is as follows: ETGVTQSPTHLIKTRGQQVTLRCSSQSGHNTVSWYQQALGQGPQFIFQYYREEENGRGNFPPRFSGLQFPNYSSELNVNALELDDSALYLCASSLTGGNSPLHFGNGTRLTVT.

The V call is TRBV7-3, the J call TRBJ2-1; TRBD1 might be the D (5 bases). The CDR3 length is 15 residues. The ends were cut back, 5 bases at V and 6 bases at J, with 17 bases in the middle. CDR1 and CDR2 (germline): SGHTA, FQGTGA. CDR3 region: CASSPPPLTGNEQFF. Here the CDR3 DNA reads TGTGCCAGCAGCCCTCCCCCTCTCACAGGCAATGAGCAGTTCTTC.

The V call is TRBV18, the J call TRBJ1-1; 7 bases match TRBD1. CDR3 size: 14 residues. CDR1 and CDR2 from the germline V gene are KGHSH and LQKENI. V shed 5 bases, J shed 1 base, and the junction held 4 bases outside the gene matches. CDR3 coding DNA: TGTGCCAGCTCATCGACAGGGAGGAACACTGAAGCTTTCTTT. Translation: CASSSTGRNTEAFF.

The chain uses TRBV5-1 and TRBJ2-1; TRBD2 matches at 7 bases. Germline loops: CDR1 SGHRS, CDR2 YFSETQ. The CDR3 runs 15 residues. With V trimmed by 2 bases and J by 2 bases, 4 bases remained unmatched. CDR3 DNA: TGCGCCAGCAGCTTAGCGGGGCCCACCTACAATGAGCAGTTCTTC. Translating gives CASSLAGPTYNEQFF.

The V gene is TRBV19, the J gene TRBJ1-5; 7 bases match TRBD1. This CDR3 is 13 amino acids long. The germline V gene has CDR1 LNHDA and CDR2 SQIVND (reference sequence). Trimming removed 4 bases from V and 4 bases from J; junction bases left unmatched: 1. The CDR3 sequence is CASSRQGNQPQHF. In nucleotides, the CDR3 is TGTGCCAGTAGTAGACAGGGAAATCAGCCCCAGCATTTT.

The genes are TRBV4-2 and TRBJ2-5; TRBD2 matches at 11 bases. This CDR3 is built from 15 residues. Per the germline V gene, CDR1 is LGHNA and CDR2 is YNFKEQ. The V and J ends lost 1 base and 5 bases, in that order; junction bases with no gene match: 3. In DNA form, the CDR3 reads TGTGCCAGCAGCCAAGGGACTAGCGGGTCGGAGACCCAGTACTTC. Protein sequence: CASSQGTSGSETQYF.

This sequence joins TRBV6-5 and TRBJ2-5; D is undetermined. Germline CDR1 MNHEY, CDR2 SVGAGI. The V gene lost 4 bases and the J gene lost 5 bases, with 8 bases spanning the gap. This CDR3 comprises 12 residues. This CDR3 reads CASSSYLETQYF. The CDR3 DNA reads as TGTGCCAGCAGTTCGTACCTGGAGACCCAGTACTTC.

V and J are TRBV19 and TRBJ1-2; 10 positions match TRBD1. The V gene end was trimmed by 5 bases and the J gene end by 4 bases; junction bases not matched to a gene: 7. The CDR3 has 15 amino acids. The germline gives CDR1 LNHDA, CDR2 SQIVND (reference sequence). The CDR3 sequence is CASSPGTGVGYGYTF. For the CDR3, the DNA is TGTGCCAGTAGTCCGGGGACAGGGGTAGGCTATGGCTACACCTTC.

The CDR3: CASSYIGGSTDTQYF. The CDR3 DNA sequence: TGTGCCAGCAGTTACATTGGGGGAAGCACAGATACGCAGTATTTT. V gene TRBV6-5 combines with J gene TRBJ2-3; D assignment may be TRBD1 or TRBD2 (5 bases each). The V end lost 2 bases, the J end lost 0 bases, and 9 bases lay between the germline ends. CDR3 length equals 15 residues. CDR1 is MNHEY, CDR2 SVGAGI, per germline.

CDR3 DNA: TGTGCCAGCAACAATGAGGGGACACCCCTCCACTTT. It is translated as CASNNEGTPLHF. The rearrangement uses TRBV6-6 and TRBJ1-6; D possibly corresponds to TRBD1 (5 bases). This CDR3 is 12 amino acids long. The V end lost 7 bases, the J end lost 11 bases, and 12 bases lay between the germline ends. Looked up from germline, CDR1 is MNHNY and CDR2 is SVGAGI (reference sequence).